Below are 21 T cell receptor beta chains sequenced from a single sample in a study of technical replicates of blood from a few donors. The table came from immunoSEQ multiplex PCR; TCRdb's copy has only in-frame clones and leaves some out. The data contain around 90,000 clones, around 94% of them singletons. Material for sequencing was T cells isolated from PBMCs. The receptors were gathered from a human donor in good health.

CDR3 sequence: CASSLNHAGGYTF. The CDR3 nucleotides are TGCGCCAGCAGCTTGAACCATGCAGGGGGCTACACCTTC. The chain links TRBV5-1 to TRBJ1-2, with D possibly being TRBD1 (5 bases). The CDR3 is 13 amino acids. V lost 1 base, J lost 8 bases, and 12 bases lay in between. Germline V lookup: CDR1 SGHRS, CDR2 YFSETQ.

The sample holds one count of this clone. The genes are TRBV11-3 and TRBJ2-1; D gene ambiguous. Trimming took 3 bases from V and 5 from J, leaving 14 bases between them. CDR3 length equals 15 residues. Germline V gene lookup returns CDR1 SGHNT and CDR2 YENEEA. The CDR3 DNA reads as TGTGCCAGCAGCTTTTGGAGCAACACTGACAATGAGCAGTTCTTC. Its translation is CASSFWSNTDNEQFF.

The chain combines TRBV28 with TRBJ2-7, with a possible D match to TRBD1 (6 bases). V lost 2 bases, J lost 1 base, and 21 bases lay in between. The CDR3 has 18 amino acids. Germline CDR1 reads MDHEN; CDR2 reads SYDVKM. In nucleotides, the CDR3 is TGTGCCAGCAGTTTAGTATCATTGGGCAGGGGAAGATCCTACGAGCAGTACTTC. Translating gives CASSLVSLGRGRSYEQYF. The variable domain in full, with the rest retrieved from reference TRBV28 and TRBJ2-7, is DVKVTQSSRYLVKRTGEKVFLECVQDMDHENMFWYRQDPGLGLRLIYFSYDVKMKEKGDIPEGYSVSREKKERFSLILESASTNQTSMYLCASSLVSLGRGRSYEQYFGPGTRLTVT.

The CDR3 DNA follows: TGTGCTAGTGGTTTGGTATTAGGGGAAAATCAGCCCCAGCATTTT. This sequence encodes CASGLVLGENQPQHF. The chain employs TRBV12-5 and TRBJ1-5; tentatively, D is TRBD1 (5 bases). Germline CDR1 and CDR2: LGHNT and FRNRAP. V lost 0 bases and J 4 bases, leaving 10 bases between the germline ends. The CDR3 has 15 amino acids.

This clone turned up a few times. The chain recombines TRBV2 with TRBJ1-1; 9 positions match TRBD1. Germline CDR1 reads SNHLY; CDR2 reads FYNNEI. Trimming cost V 9 bases and J 1 base; bases outside gene matches: 9. CDR3 length: 15 residues. CDR3 loop: CASGRDRVQNTEAFF. DNA of the CDR3: TGTGCCAGTGGGCGGGACAGGGTCCAGAACACTGAAGCTTTCTTT. The full variable domain, with the rest looked up from reference TRBV2 and TRBJ1-1, is EPEVTQTPSHQVTQMGQEVILRCVPISNHLYFYWYRQILGQKVEFLVSFYNNEISEKSEIFDDQFSVERPDGSNFTLKIRSTKLEDSAMYFCASGRDRVQNTEAFFGQGTRLTVV.

V and J are TRBV11-1 and TRBJ2-1; 9 nucleotides match TRBD2. From germline, CDR1 is SGHAT and CDR2 FQDESV (reference sequence). The CDR3 is made up of 16 amino acids. V shed 2 bases, J shed 8 bases, and the junction held 10 bases outside the gene matches. The CDR3 DNA reads TGTGCCAGCAGCTTATATGCGGGGGGGCTCCGCGATGAGCAGTTCTTC. This gives the protein CASSLYAGGLRDEQFF.

The rearrangement uses TRBV5-1 and TRBJ2-7; D is uncertain. The CDR3 extends over 15 amino acids. The ends were cut back, 3 bases at V and 0 bases at J, with 13 bases in the middle. The germline V gene encodes CDR1 SGHRS and CDR2 YFSETQ. The DNA for the CDR3 is TGCGCCAGCAGCTCCCTCCGAGGTAACTCCTACGAGCAGTACTTC. This codes for CASSSLRGNSYEQYF.

V and J are TRBV7-9 and TRBJ1-1; 7 bases agree with TRBD1. The germline V gene has CDR1 SEHNR and CDR2 FQNEAQ (reference sequence). V lost 2 bases, J lost 2 bases, and 17 bases stayed unmatched. There are 19 residues in the CDR3. The CDR3 spells CASSLRNRGHLPRNTEAFF. CDR3 in DNA: TGTGCCAGCAGCTTAAGGAACAGGGGTCACCTTCCTCGAAACACTGAAGCTTTCTTT.

V and J are TRBV27 and TRBJ1-2; no clear D gene. Trimming left V 4 bases short and J 8 bases short, with 14 bases between. In germline, CDR1 is MNHEY, CDR2 SMNVEV (reference sequence). The CDR3 runs 13 residues. The CDR3 DNA reads TGTGCCAGCAGTTATACAGTGATGGGCGGCTACACCTTC. Its translation is CASSYTVMGGYTF.

This rearrangement joins TRBV27 to TRBJ2-7, with D possibly TRBD2 on 6 matching bases. Looked up from germline, CDR1 is MNHEY and CDR2 is SMNVEV (reference sequence). The V end lost 1 base, the J end lost 4 bases, and 11 bases lay between the germline ends. CDR3 length equals 14 residues. In DNA form, the CDR3 reads TGTGCCAGCAGTTTATATGGGGGGTTGTACGAGCAGTACTTC. Its translation: CASSLYGGLYEQYF.

This chain links TRBV6-4 with TRBJ2-1, with 8 bases identical to TRBD1. From germline, CDR1 is MRHNA and CDR2 SNTAGT. V shed 3 bases and J 6 bases; nucleotides not matched to a gene: 7. The CDR3 totals 15 residues. The CDR3 nucleotides read TGTGCCAGCAGTGATGAGGGGGACAGGCCCAATGAGCAGTTCTTC. Amino acids: CASSDEGDRPNEQFF.

This rearrangement joins TRBV5-5 to TRBJ2-1; D not resolved. The germline V gene has CDR1 SGHKS and CDR2 YYEKEE (reference sequence). V was clipped by 4 bases and J by 8 bases, with 7 bases between them. CDR3 size: 11 residues. The CDR3 loop is CASSLRYEQFF. The CDR3 bases are TGTGCCAGCAGCCTAAGATATGAGCAGTTCTTC.

The J gene is TRBJ1-1, the V gene TRBV30; unclear D gene. There are 11 residues in the CDR3. In germline, CDR1 is GTSNPN, CDR2 SVGIG (reference sequence). The V gene lost 7 bases and the J gene lost 6 bases, with 12 bases spanning the gap. The CDR3 is CASQNPAEAFF. The CDR3 DNA reads TGTGCCTCCCAAAATCCGGCTGAAGCTTTCTTT. Complete variable domain (other parts from reference TRBV30 and TRBJ1-1): SQTIHQWPATLVQPVGSPLSLECTVEGTSNPNLYWYRQAAGRGLQLLFYSVGIGQISSEVPQNLSASRPQDRQFILSSKKLLLSDSGFYLCASQNPAEAFFGQGTRLTVV.

The chain is built from TRBV11-3 and TRBJ2-5; the D gene is possibly TRBD1 (6 bases). Germline V gene lookup returns CDR1 SGHNT and CDR2 YENEEA. The length of the CDR3 is 13 residues. With 1 base removed from V and 3 bases from J, the gap between germline ends came to 6 bases. CDR3 nucleotides: TGTGCCAGCAGCTTAGGGACAGAAGAGACCCAGTACTTC. As protein: CASSLGTEETQYF.

V and J are TRBV6-5 and TRBJ2-1; 9 nucleotides agree with TRBD2. Germline lookup yields CDR1 MNHEY and CDR2 SVGAGI. The CDR3 spans 16 residues. With 2 bases clipped from V and 6 bases from J, the junction kept 8 bases outside the gene matches. CDR3: CASSYRVAGARNEQFF. The DNA of the CDR3 is TGTGCCAGCAGTTACCGGGTAGCGGGGGCCCGCAATGAGCAGTTCTTC.

The chain couples TRBV28 to TRBJ1-5, with 12 bases lining up with TRBD1. Germline CDR1 is MDHEN and CDR2 is SYDVKM. This CDR3 has 15 residues. V shed 8 bases, J shed 3 bases, and the junction held 5 bases outside the gene matches. The CDR3 region is CASGSGQGANQPQHF. In DNA form, the CDR3 reads TGTGCCAGCGGTTCGGGACAGGGGGCCAATCAGCCCCAGCATTTT.

This chain connects TRBV9 to TRBJ2-7, with D possibly matching TRBD1 (6 bases). Germline V gives CDR1 SGDLS, CDR2 YYNGEE. Trimming pared 2 bases from V and 2 bases from J, leaving 8 bases between. The CDR3 length is 13 residues. In DNA form, the CDR3 reads TGTGCCAGCAGCGTCGGACAGACCTACGAGCAGTACTTC. It yields the protein CASSVGQTYEQYF.

The chain couples TRBV6-5 to TRBJ2-1, with D possibly matching TRBD2 (6 bases). Germline assignment: CDR1 MNHEY and CDR2 SVGAGI. CDR3 length: 16 residues. V was trimmed by 0 bases and J by 8 bases, leaving 17 bases between them. CDR3 residues: CASSYSILAYNYEQFF. The CDR3 DNA reads as TGTGCCAGCAGTTACTCAATACTAGCATATAACTATGAGCAGTTCTTC.

DNA of the CDR3: TGTGCCAGCAGCCCAAGAGGTATAAAACTGCATGAGCAGTTCTTC. Protein: CASSPRGIKLHEQFF. The rearrangement joins TRBV14 to TRBJ2-1; no clear D gene. The CDR3 is 15 amino acids. Germline CDR1 reads SGHDN; CDR2 reads FVKESK. V gave up 4 bases and J gave up 8 bases, with 18 bases separating them.

This clone was seen a single time. The V gene is TRBV19, the J gene TRBJ2-7; D uncertain. CDR3 length: 15 residues. Trimming cost V 6 bases and J 2 bases, with 17 bases left between them. Per the germline V gene, CDR1 is LNHDA and CDR2 is SQIVND (reference sequence). The CDR3 protein is CASSKPSAPAYEQYF. In nucleotides, the CDR3 is TGTGCCAGTAGCAAACCTTCTGCCCCGGCCTACGAGCAGTACTTC.

The rearrangement uses TRBV9 and TRBJ2-3; 8 bases line up with TRBD2. The CDR3 loop spans 15 amino acids. V trimming: 4 bases; J trimming: 5 bases; junction bases outside the gene matches: 9. Germline values: CDR1 SGDLS, CDR2 YYNGEE. This chain's CDR3 is CASSPSGGDGDTQYF. The CDR3 DNA reads as TGTGCCAGCAGCCCCTCCGGGGGGGATGGAGATACGCAGTATTTT.